This T cell receptor beta chain emerged from a study of tumor and adjacent non-tumor tissue in lung cancer. Study observations and caveats: Tumor tissue had significantly higher TCR diversity than normal lung.

The template was RNA from unsorted bulk tissue. The normal lung tissue was taken more than 3 cm from the tumor edge. Germline-derived CDR1 and CDR2 are GTSNPN and SVGIG (reference sequence). This CDR3 has 16 amino acids. Notes on this clonotype: Its antigen remains unidentified. The junction departs from the called germline gene at one end, perhaps through a read error.

Three rounds of nested PCR, following a modified ARM-PCR protocol, produced the TCRbeta library. TCRdb passed the multiplex PCR reads through MiXCR, listing each CDR3 protein once. The profile shows around 82,000 distinct CDR3 sequences, roughly 80% of them singletons. Source material: distant non-tumor lung tissue. The TCR originated in a man aged 55-75 years with non-small cell lung cancer. The rearrangement joins TRBV30 to TRBJ2-6; 7 nucleotides line up with TRBD1. The DNA for the CDR3 is TGTGCCTCCGGACAGGCTGGATACTCTGGGACCAACGTCCTGACTTTC. Translation gives CASGQAGYSGTNVLTF.